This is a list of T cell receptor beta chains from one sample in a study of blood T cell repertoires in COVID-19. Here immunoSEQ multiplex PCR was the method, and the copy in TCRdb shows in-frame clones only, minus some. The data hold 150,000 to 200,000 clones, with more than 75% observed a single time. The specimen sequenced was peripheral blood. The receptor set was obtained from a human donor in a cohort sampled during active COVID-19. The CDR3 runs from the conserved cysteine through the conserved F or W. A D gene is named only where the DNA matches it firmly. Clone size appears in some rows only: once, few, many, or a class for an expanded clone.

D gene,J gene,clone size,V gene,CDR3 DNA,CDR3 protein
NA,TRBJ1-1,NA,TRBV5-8,TGTGCCAGCAGCGCCGCCGGGGGGTGGAACACTGAAGCTTTCTTT,CASSAAGGWNTEAFF
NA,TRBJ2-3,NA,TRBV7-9,TGTGCCAGCAGCTTAGGGGCAGGGGCGTCAGATACGCAGTATTTT,CASSLGAGASDTQYF
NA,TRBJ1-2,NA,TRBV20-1,TGCAGTGCTTCCTCAGGGCTGCGGGGCACCTTC,CSASSGLRGTF
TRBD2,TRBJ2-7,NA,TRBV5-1,TGCGCCAGCAGCTTGGAAGCGGGGTACTACGAGCAGTACTTC,CASSLEAGYYEQYF
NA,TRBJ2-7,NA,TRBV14,TGTGCCAGCAGCCCCTGGGGAGGAGAGCAGTACTTC,CASSPWGGEQYF
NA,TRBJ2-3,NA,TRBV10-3,TGTGCCATCAGTGCGGGGATCTACACAGATACGCAGTATTTT,CAISAGIYTDTQYF
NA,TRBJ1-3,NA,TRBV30,TGTGCCTGGAGTCAGGGTTTTGGAAACACCATATATTTT,CAWSQGFGNTIYF
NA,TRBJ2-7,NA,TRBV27,TGTGCCAGCAGTCCACGGACAGTCTCCTACGAGCAGTACTTC,CASSPRTVSYEQYF
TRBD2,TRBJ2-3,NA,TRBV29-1,TGCAGCGTTGCGACTAGCGGGAGTGGATTGAGCACAGATACGCAGTATTTT,CSVATSGSGLSTDTQYF
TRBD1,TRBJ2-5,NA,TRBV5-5,TGTGCCAGCAGCTTGGAGGGACAGGGGTCCTTCGCAGAGACCCAGTACTTC,CASSLEGQGSFAETQYF
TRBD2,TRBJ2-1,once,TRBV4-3,TGCGCCAGCAGTCATTTGGGGGGGAGCTCCTACAATGAGCAGTTCTTC,CASSHLGGSSYNEQFF
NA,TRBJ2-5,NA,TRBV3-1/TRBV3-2,TGTGCCAGCAGCCACCGCAGACAAGAGACCCAGTACTTC,CASSHRRQETQYF
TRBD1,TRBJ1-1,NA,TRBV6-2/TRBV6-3,TGTGCCAGCAGTTTATGGACGGGACAGAGAAGGATGCAGGCTTTCTTT,CASSLWTGQRRMQAFF
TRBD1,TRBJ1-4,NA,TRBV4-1,TGCGCCAGCAGCTACACGGGGACAGGAAATGAAAAACTGTTTTTT,CASSYTGTGNEKLFF
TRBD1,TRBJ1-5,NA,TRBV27,TGTGCCAGCAGTTTACAGGGGGCCGTCAATCAGCCCCAGCATTTT,CASSLQGAVNQPQHF
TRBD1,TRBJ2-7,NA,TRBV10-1,TGCGCCACCGCGGGACAGGGGTCCTACGAGCAGTACTTC,CATAGQGSYEQYF
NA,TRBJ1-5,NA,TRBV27,TGTGCCAGCCATCAAACAGGTTATAGCAATCAGCCCCAGCATTTT,CASHQTGYSNQPQHF
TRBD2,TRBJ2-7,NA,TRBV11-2,TGTGCCAGCAGCTTGCGACTAGCGGGCTTCTCCTACGAGCAGTACTTC,CASSLRLAGFSYEQYF
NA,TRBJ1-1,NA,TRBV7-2,TGTGCCAGCAGCTTAAGTCAGGGTTGGGGTGAAGCTTTCTTT,CASSLSQGWGEAFF
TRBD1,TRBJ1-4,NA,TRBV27,TGTGCCAGCAGGCGGACAGGGGGATATAATGAAAAACTGTTTTTT,CASRRTGGYNEKLFF
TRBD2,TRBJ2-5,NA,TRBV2,TGTGCCAGCATAGTTCCTAGCGGGAGATTGGAGACCCAGTACTTC,CASIVPSGRLETQYF
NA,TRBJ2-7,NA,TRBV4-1,TGCGCCAGCAGCCGCAGGGACGGGAGCTCCTACGAGCAGTACTTC,CASSRRDGSSYEQYF
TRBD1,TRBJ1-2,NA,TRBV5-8,TGTGCCAGCAGAGAGGGTTCAACCTGGACAGGGTACGGCTACACCTTC,CASREGSTWTGYGYTF
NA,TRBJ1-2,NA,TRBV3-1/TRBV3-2,TGTGCCAGCAGCCAATGGTGGGCGCGGGACTATGGCTACACCTTC,CASSQWWARDYGYTF
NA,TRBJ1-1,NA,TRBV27,TGTGCCAGCAGTCCACTAGGGGAGGGGTTGAACACTGAAGCTTTCTTT,CASSPLGEGLNTEAFF
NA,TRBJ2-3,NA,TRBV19,TGTGCCAGCCGCTCAGGGGGGGATACGCAGTATTTT,CASRSGGDTQYF
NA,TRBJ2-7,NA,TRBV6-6,TGTGCCAGCAGCGACAACCTCGAGTACGAGCAGTACTTC,CASSDNLEYEQYF
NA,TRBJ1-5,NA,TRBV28,TGTGCCTCAAAAAGAGCAGGGCGGATGGATCAGCCCCAGCATTTT,CASKRAGRMDQPQHF
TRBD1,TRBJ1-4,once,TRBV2,TGTGCCAGCAGTGAGCCGGCAGGGGGTCTCAATGAAAAACTGTTTTTT,CASSEPAGGLNEKLFF
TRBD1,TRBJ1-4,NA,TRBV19,TGTGCCAGTAGACAGGGGACCGAAAAACTGTTTTTT,CASRQGTEKLFF
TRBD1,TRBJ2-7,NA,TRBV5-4,TGTGCCAGCAGCTCCGGACAGGACTACGAGCAGTACTTC,CASSSGQDYEQYF
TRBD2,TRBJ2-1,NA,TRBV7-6,TGTGCCAGCAGCATAGAGCCTCCGGGACTAGCGCCCTACCGGCTCTTC,CASSIEPPGLAPYRLF
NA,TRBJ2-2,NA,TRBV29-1,TGCAGCGTTGCGGGGACTTCCACCGGGGAGCTGTTTTTT,CSVAGTSTGELFF
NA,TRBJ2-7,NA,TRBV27,TGTGCCAGCAGTTCATTACAGGCCAGATCCTCCTACGAGCAGTACTTC,CASSSLQARSSYEQYF
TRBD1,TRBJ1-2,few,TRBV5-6,TGTGCCAGCAGCTTGAGACAGGGGGATGGCTACACCTTC,CASSLRQGDGYTF
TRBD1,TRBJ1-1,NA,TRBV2,TGTGCCAGCAAACCGAGAAGGGGGCTTACCCAGGGAGCTTTCTTT,CASKPRRGLTQGAFF
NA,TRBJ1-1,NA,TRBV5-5,TGTGCCAGCAGCTTGTTGGCAGGGGACCTTTTTACGTTGAACACTGAAGCTTTCTTT,CASSLLAGDLFTLNTEAFF
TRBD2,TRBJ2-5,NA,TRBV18,TGTGCCAGCTCACCACGGCTAGCGGGAGGCTCAGCCCAAGAGACCCAGTACTTC,CASSPRLAGGSAQETQYF
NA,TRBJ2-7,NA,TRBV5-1,TGCGCCAGCAGCTTCGGGCGGGTAACCTACGAGCAGTACTTC,CASSFGRVTYEQYF
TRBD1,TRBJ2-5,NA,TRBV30,TGTGCCTGGAGCCCACAGGGGGCGGGAGAGACCCAGTACTTC,CAWSPQGAGETQYF
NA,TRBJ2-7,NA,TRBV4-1,TGCGCCAGCAGCCAAGAAATGACAGACCCCTACGAGCAGTACTTC,CASSQEMTDPYEQYF
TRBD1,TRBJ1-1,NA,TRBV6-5,TGTGCCAGCAGCCCACAGGGGGCATGGACTGAAGCTTTCTTT,CASSPQGAWTEAFF
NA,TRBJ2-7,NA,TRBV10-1,TGCGCCAGCTCGGTAGGAGCGAAGCAGTACTTC,CASSVGAKQYF
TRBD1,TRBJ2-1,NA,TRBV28,TGTGCCAGCAGTTCAATGACAGGGGGGTCCTACAATGAGCAGTTCTTC,CASSSMTGGSYNEQFF
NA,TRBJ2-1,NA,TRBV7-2,TGTGCCAGCAGCCTCTCGGGGGTTTTTCAACAAGATGAGCAGTTCTTC,CASSLSGVFQQDEQFF
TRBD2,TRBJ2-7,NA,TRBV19,TGTGCCAGTAGTCCAGCTAGCGGGAGTTACGAGCAGTACTTC,CASSPASGSYEQYF
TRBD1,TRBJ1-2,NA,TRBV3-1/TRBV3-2,TGTGCCAGCAGCCATAGGACAGGCGCCTCAATGGGCGGCTACACCTTC,CASSHRTGASMGGYTF
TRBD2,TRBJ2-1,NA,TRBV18,TGTGCCAGCTCACCACTTGGTGGGAGGGATTACAATGAGCAGTTCTTC,CASSPLGGRDYNEQFF
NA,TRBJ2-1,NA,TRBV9,TGTGCCAGCAGCGTGAGGGACATGATCTACAATGAGCAGTTCTTC,CASSVRDMIYNEQFF
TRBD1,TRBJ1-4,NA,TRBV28,TGTGCCAGTCAGGGGTCGACAGGGGTCACTGAAAAACTGTTTTTT,CASQGSTGVTEKLFF
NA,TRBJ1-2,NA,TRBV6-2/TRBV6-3,TGTGCCAGCAGCCGACAAGACTATGGCTACACCTTC,CASSRQDYGYTF
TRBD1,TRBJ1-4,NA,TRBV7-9,TGTGCCAGCAGCTTAGGGACAGGCAATGAAAAACTGTTTTTT,CASSLGTGNEKLFF
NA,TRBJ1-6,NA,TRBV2,TGTGCCAGCAGTGAAGCGTTGAGATCACCCCTCCACTTT,CASSEALRSPLHF